This TCR beta chain was captured in a study of cytomegalovirus exposure and HLA in healthy donors. Though probably carrying unrecorded immune exposures, donors were nominally healthy at sampling. This CDR3 is 14 amino acids long. CDR1 and CDR2 (germline): MNHNS, SASEGT. Trimming pared 3 bases from V and 5 bases from J, leaving 13 bases between. The PCR ran on 60 Vbeta and 13 Jbeta primers. Authors' data handling: It was a later analysis that counted 83 million or so unique TCR beta chains, of which roughly 11 million were shared. Data came from immunoSEQ multiplex PCR; TCRdb stores just in-frame clones and leaves some out. V and J calls and clone size are those listed in that table; D and trimming were worked out from the DNA. The data show some 150,000 clones, about 61% seen once. Study-level points and caveats: Listed as cytomegalovirus-associated were 150 to 200 TCR beta chains.

This clone was seen only a few times. The antigen is undetermined. The gene calls are TRBV6-1 and TRBJ1-1; D gene ambiguous. This sequence was found in a woman aged 40 to 50 in good health and CMV-seronegative. Sequences were obtained from PBMCs. The DNA of the CDR3 is TGTGCCAGCAGTGACTCGGGAGTTGGGACTGAAGCTTTCTTT. Its protein is CASSDSGVGTEAFF.